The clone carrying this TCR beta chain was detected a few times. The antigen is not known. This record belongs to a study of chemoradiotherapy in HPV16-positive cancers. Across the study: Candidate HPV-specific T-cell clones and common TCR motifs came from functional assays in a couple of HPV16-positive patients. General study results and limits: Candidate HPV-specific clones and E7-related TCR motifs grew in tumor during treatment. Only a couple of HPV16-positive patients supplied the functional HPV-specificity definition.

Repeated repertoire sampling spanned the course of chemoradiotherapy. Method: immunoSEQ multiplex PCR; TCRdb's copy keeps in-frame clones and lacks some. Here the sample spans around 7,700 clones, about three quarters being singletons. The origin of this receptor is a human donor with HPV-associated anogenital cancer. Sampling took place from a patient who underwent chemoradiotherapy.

The CDR3 DNA follows: TGTGCCAGCAGCCCATTAAGCTCCTACGAGCAGTACTTC. Amino acids: CASSPLSSYEQYF. The rearrangement joins TRBV27 to TRBJ2-7; D not certain. The CDR3 has 13 residues. Per the germline V gene, CDR1 is MNHEY and CDR2 is SMNVEV (reference sequence). V dropped 6 bases and J dropped 0 bases, with 9 bases sitting between them.